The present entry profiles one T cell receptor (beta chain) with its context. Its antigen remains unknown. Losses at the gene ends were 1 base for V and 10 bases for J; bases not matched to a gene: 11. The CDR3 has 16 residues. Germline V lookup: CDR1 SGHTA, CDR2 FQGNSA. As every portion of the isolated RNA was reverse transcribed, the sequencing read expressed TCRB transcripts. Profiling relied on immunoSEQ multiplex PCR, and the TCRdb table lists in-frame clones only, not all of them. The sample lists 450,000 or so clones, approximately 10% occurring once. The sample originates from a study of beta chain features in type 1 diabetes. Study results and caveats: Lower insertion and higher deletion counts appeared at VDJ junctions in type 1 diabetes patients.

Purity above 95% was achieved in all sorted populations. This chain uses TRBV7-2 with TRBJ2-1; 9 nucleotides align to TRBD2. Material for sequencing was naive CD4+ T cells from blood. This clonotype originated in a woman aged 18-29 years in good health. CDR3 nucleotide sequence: TGTGCCAGCAGCTTAGGTATAGCGGGGGTGCGTGGAGAGCAGTTCTTC. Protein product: CASSLGIAGVRGEQFF.